This T cell receptor (beta chain) was documented in a study of OX40 agonist ivuxolimab in advanced cancers. Study background: Each dose-escalation patient presented with hepatocellular carcinoma, melanoma, renal cell or head and neck cancer. Prior therapy, whether anti-PD-1, anti-PD-L1 or anti-CTLA-4, was allowed, and approximately 40% had some. Whole-study results and caveats: A proportion of nonresponders additionally exhibited low normalized T-cell clonal expansion.

A word on this clone: Its antigen remains unidentified.

Enrollment shut out patients with autoimmune disease history or systemic immunosuppression. Using immunoSEQ multiplex PCR, the repertoire was profiled, and TCRdb retains in-frame clones only, with some absent. The sample has some 30,000 clones; approximately 88% are singletons. The CDR3 totals 14 residues. The germline gives CDR1 MNHEY, CDR2 SVGAGI. Trimming left V 4 bases short and J 2 bases short, with 9 bases between. This rearrangement joins TRBV6-5 to TRBJ2-1; D gene uncertain. The sequencing here drew on CD4+ or CD8+ T cells sorted from blood, taken in a trial of the OX40 agonist ivuxolimab. The receptor was isolated from an adult with an advanced solid tumor such as melanoma, head and neck, liver or kidney cancer. CDR3 sequence reads: CASSSGLTYNEQFF. The CDR3 DNA reads as TGTGCCAGCAGTTCCGGGTTGACCTACAATGAGCAGTTCTTC.